This T cell receptor beta chain appears in the sequencing data of a study of blood T cell repertoires in COVID-19. About the study: COVID-19 samples collected from the United States, Italy and Spain covered acute and convalescent phases. The analysed material was cDNA or gDNA that came from T cells, B-cell-depleted T cells, or PBMCs.

In the original workflow: Amplification of reference gene primers was used by the study to estimate nucleated cell counts. The table came from immunoSEQ multiplex PCR; TCRdb's copy has only in-frame clones and leaves some out. V and J calls and clone size follow that table, whereas D and trimming were derived from the DNA. Of around 100,000 clones in the sample, 80% to 90% are singletons; the top ten hold roughly 32%. V shed 1 base, J shed 5 bases, and the junction held 3 bases outside the gene matches. Germline V gives CDR1 SGHNT, CDR2 YYREEE (reference sequence). The CDR3 consists of 15 residues. The specimen was peripheral blood. The genes are TRBV5-4 and TRBJ1-2; 12 bases line up with TRBD1. This TCR was sampled from an elderly woman with acute or convalescent COVID-19. CDR3 bases: TGTGCCAGCAGCTTGAAGGGACAGGGGGCTTATGGCTACACCTTC. It yields the protein CASSLKGQGAYGYTF.